These 4 T cell receptor beta chains were all obtained from the same sample, sequenced in a study of early T cells in non-severe SARS-CoV-2 infection. TCRdb ran MiXCR on the 5' RACE reads and lists one entry per CDR3 protein. The data contain 55,000 to 85,000 distinct CDR3 sequences, roughly an eighth of them singletons. Sequences were obtained from whole blood. Source of these receptors: an adult who was a healthcare worker with PCR-confirmed SARS-CoV-2 infection or an uninfected control (not recorded which).

This clonotype was seen repeatedly, ten times or more. The gene calls are TRBV3-1 and TRBJ1-2; unclear D gene. Trimming left V 0 bases short and J 8 bases short, with 10 bases between. Germline CDR1 LGHDT, CDR2 YNNKEL (reference sequence). The CDR3 sequence is 13 residues long. CDR3: CASSQDRQVGYTF. The CDR3 DNA is TGTGCCAGCAGCCAAGACAGGCAGGTCGGCTACACCTTC.

The V and J genes are TRBV6-6 and TRBJ2-1; possible D gene TRBD2, 5 bases. Germline-derived CDR1 and CDR2 are MNHNY and SVGAGI (reference sequence). V was shortened by 2 bases and J by 4 bases, with 12 bases between the two germline ends. The CDR3 loop spans 15 amino acids. The CDR3 here is CASSYGADHYNEQFF. CDR3 sequence (DNA): TGTGCCAGCAGTTACGGAGCGGACCATTACAATGAGCAGTTCTTC.

This clonotype showed up just a few times. This sequence joins TRBV20-1 and TRBJ1-1, with TRBD1 as a possible D gene (5 bases). CDR3 length: 14 residues. V shed 1 base and J shed 5 bases, with 14 bases lying between them. From germline, CDR1 is DFQATT and CDR2 SNEGSKA (reference sequence). The CDR3 bases are TGCAGTGCTAGAGGGCAGGGCGGTAGGACTGAAGCTTTCTTT. It translates to CSARGQGGRTEAFF.

This clonotype was seen more than once but under ten times. The CDR3 DNA follows: TGCAGCGTATCGGGGACAGAGGAGTTTGCAACTAATGAAAAACTGTTTTTT. Protein: CSVSGTEEFATNEKLFF. The chain carries TRBV29-1 and TRBJ1-4; TRBD1 matches at 7 bases. CDR1 is SQVTM, CDR2 ANQGSEA, per germline. The CDR3 is 17 residues long. V dropped 6 bases and J dropped 0; count of bases not matched to a gene: 13. Supplemented by reference TRBV29-1 and TRBJ1-4, the full variable domain reads SAVISQKPSRDICQRGTSLTIQCQVDSQVTMMFWYRQQPGQSLTLIATANQGSEATYESGFVIDKFPISRPNLTFSTLTVSNMSPEDSSIYLCSVSGTEEFATNEKLFFGSGTQLSVL.